These 12 T cell receptor beta chains were all obtained from the same sample, sequenced in a study of CD8+ T cells in alopecia areata. The treatment is: oral pan-JAK inhibitor, 5-10 mg twice daily. It was cDNA, reverse transcribed from extracted RNA, that served as the sequencing template. Profiled with immunoSEQ multiplex PCR; TCRdb holds only in-frame clones, not every one. Here the sample spans under 200,000 clones, less than 70% being singletons. The source was CD4+ T cells sorted from blood, collected at week 24, from a patient treated with tofacitinib. The receptors were sampled from a human donor with alopecia areata.

V is TRBV5-6 and J is TRBJ2-6; D is perhaps TRBD2 (6 bases). Germline V lookup: CDR1 SGHDT, CDR2 YYEEEE. The CDR3 runs 12 residues. The ends were cut back, 10 bases at V and 3 bases at J, with 8 bases in the middle. As DNA, the CDR3 is TGTGCCGCGGGGATTGGGGCCAACGTCCTGACTTTC. Encoded protein: CAAGIGANVLTF.

This chain links TRBV23-1 with TRBJ2-5; weak D call: TRBD1 (7 bases). TRBV23-1 is noted as an ORF with a role that remains uncertain. This CDR3 is built from 16 residues. V gave up 0 bases and J gave up 0 bases, with 11 bases separating them. The CDR3 nucleotides are TGCGCCAGCAGTCAATCGGCGGGACAGAACCAAGAGACCCAGTACTTC. This gives the protein CASSQSAGQNQETQYF.

This clone was recorded once. Other DNA sequences in this sample translate to the same CDR3. This chain uses TRBV20-1 with TRBJ2-5; 7 nucleotides line up with TRBD2. Germline assignment: CDR1 DFQATT and CDR2 SNEGSKA (reference sequence). The V and J ends lost 3 bases and 5 bases, in that order; junction bases with no gene match: 0. The CDR3 has 11 amino acids. CDR3 nucleotides: TGCAGTGCTAGCGGGGGGGAGACCCAGTACTTC. It specifies CSASGGETQYF.

This CDR3 is CAWGGHSKNYGYTF. CDR3 nucleotides: TGTGCCTGGGGGGGACATTCAAAAAACTATGGCTACACCTTC. The chain has TRBV30 and TRBJ1-2; tentative D call: TRBD1 (6 bases). CDR3 size: 14 residues. Germline assignment: CDR1 GTSNPN and CDR2 SVGIG (reference sequence). The V and J ends lost 5 bases and 2 bases respectively, with 15 bases between them.

This clone showed up just a few times. The CDR3 DNA reads TGTGCCAGCAGATACTTGGACAGCAAGTCGAACACTGAAGCTTTCTTT. Amino acids: CASRYLDSKSNTEAFF. The chain has TRBV2 and TRBJ1-1, with D perhaps matching TRBD1 (6 bases). Trimming removed 6 bases at V and 1 base at J, with 18 bases between. Germline CDR1 SNHLY, CDR2 FYNNEI. This CDR3 has 16 residues.

The V gene is TRBV30, the J gene TRBJ2-5, with D unresolved. CDR1 and CDR2 (germline): GTSNPN, SVGIG (reference sequence). Trimming shortened V by 3 bases and J by 5 bases, and 10 bases separated the two germline ends. The CDR3 consists of 12 residues. CDR3 DNA: TGTGCCTGGAGCCTCCTTGCGGAGACCCAGTACTTC. Its protein product is CAWSLLAETQYF. Full variable domain (remainder filled in from reference TRBV30 and TRBJ2-5): SQTIHQWPATLVQPVGSPLSLECTVEGTSNPNLYWYRQAAGRGLQLLFYSVGIGQISSEVPQNLSASRPQDRQFILSSKKLLLSDSGFYLCAWSLLAETQYFGPGTRLLVL.

The chain is built from TRBV29-1 and TRBJ1-4, with 8 nucleotides matching TRBD1. This CDR3 region has 15 residues. Per germline, CDR1 SQVTM and CDR2 ANQGSEA. V lost 5 bases, J lost 0 bases, and 5 bases stayed unmatched. The CDR3 region is CSVLPQGATNEKLFF. In DNA form, the CDR3 reads TGCAGCGTTCTTCCACAGGGGGCAACTAATGAAAAACTGTTTTTT.

This rearrangement joins TRBV6-1 to TRBJ2-3, with 11 bases aligning to TRBD1. J gave up 5 bases and V 4 bases, and 8 bases lay outside the gene matches. Looked up from germline, CDR1 is MNHNS and CDR2 is SASEGT. The CDR3 is 16 residues long. CDR3 in amino acids: CASSARTGGERDTQYF. In DNA, the CDR3 is TGTGCCAGCAGTGCTCGGACAGGGGGCGAAAGAGATACGCAGTATTTT.

The rearrangement joins TRBV5-1 to TRBJ2-7, with 10 bases lining up with TRBD2. With V trimmed by 4 bases and J by 1 base, 8 bases remained unmatched. The CDR3 has 16 amino acids. Germline-derived CDR1 and CDR2 are SGHRS and YFSETQ. For the CDR3, the DNA is TGCGCCAGCAGCCCCCAGCTAGCGGGGGCTTCCTACGAGCAGTACTTC. Translated: CASSPQLAGASYEQYF.

This clone was counted once. The chain couples TRBV2 to TRBJ1-4, with 8 bases aligning to TRBD1. The trim removed 6 bases at V and 8 bases at J, leaving 8 bases unmatched. The CDR3 totals 14 residues. From germline, CDR1 is SNHLY and CDR2 FYNNEI. CDR3 sequence: CASRRGQGAEKLFF. DNA of the CDR3: TGTGCCAGCAGAAGGGGCCAGGGGGCGGAAAAACTGTTTTTT.

This chain uses TRBV5-1 with TRBJ1-5; TRBD1 matches 9 bases. This CDR3 contains 14 residues. Germline loops: CDR1 SGHRS, CDR2 YFSETQ. The V and J ends lost 0 bases and 7 bases, in that order; junction bases with no gene match: 2. The chain's CDR3 is CASSLGTGVQPQHF. As DNA, the CDR3 is TGCGCCAGCAGCTTGGGGACAGGGGTGCAGCCCCAGCATTTT.

The V and J genes are TRBV30 and TRBJ2-3, with 10 nucleotides matching TRBD1. Germline values: CDR1 GTSNPN, CDR2 SVGIG (reference sequence). This CDR3 is built from 12 residues. The CDR3 coding sequence is TGTGCTTTGGGACAGGGGATAGATACGCAGTATTTT. Translation gives CALGQGIDTQYF.